The 17 T cell receptor beta chains listed next were all sequenced from one sample in a study of T cell responses to AZD1222 COVID-19 vaccine. Profiling relied on immunoSEQ multiplex PCR, and the TCRdb table lists in-frame clones only, not all of them. The data contain more than 95,000 clones, over 90% of them singletons. Sequenced material: peripheral blood, taken on day 0 of AZD1222 vaccination. Receptor source: an adult in good health.

This chain joins TRBV7-9 and TRBJ1-6, with TRBD1 identical over 11 bases. This CDR3 is built from 14 residues. The V segment lost 5 bases and the J segment 9 bases; nucleotides outside the gene matches: 3. CDR1 and CDR2 (germline): SEHNR, FQNEAQ (reference sequence). The CDR3 nucleotides are TGTGCCAGCAGCGGAGGACAGGGGGCTTCACCCCTCCACTTT. Its translation is CASSGGQGASPLHF.

The J gene is TRBJ2-2, the V gene TRBV3-1 (or the pseudogene TRBV3-2), with TRBD1 matching over 12 bases. This CDR3 contains 19 residues. Per the germline V gene, CDR1 is LGHDT and CDR2 is YNNKEL (reference sequence). J lost 0 bases, V lost 0 bases, and 5 bases had no gene match. CDR3 in DNA: TGTGCCAGCAGCCAAGAGTGGGGGACAGGGGGCGCGAACACCGGGGAGCTGTTTTTT. Translating gives CASSQEWGTGGANTGELFF.

J is TRBJ1-5 and V is TRBV12-3 or TRBV12-4; D gene uncertain. V lost 2 bases and J 0 bases, leaving 2 bases between the germline ends. This CDR3 comprises 13 residues. Here the CDR3 DNA reads TGTGCCAGCAGTTTACGTAGCAATCAGCCCCAGCATTTT. This gives the protein CASSLRSNQPQHF.

The genes are TRBV14 and TRBJ1-2, with a possible D match to TRBD1 (5 bases). The CDR3 spans 14 residues. The germline gives CDR1 SGHDN, CDR2 FVKESK. V was cut by 3 bases and J by 4 bases, with 12 bases left in between. The CDR3 nucleotides read TGTGCCAGCAGCCAGAGTTCCGGGGGCTATGGCTACACCTTC. Its translation: CASSQSSGGYGYTF.

J is TRBJ2-7 and V is TRBV7-9; TRBD2 is a possible D gene (7 bases). V lost 7 bases and J lost 6, with 22 bases in between. The germline gives CDR1 SEHNR, CDR2 FQNEAQ (reference sequence). This CDR3 is built from 15 residues. This CDR3 is CASIPRGGGVREQYF. The CDR3 nucleotides are TGTGCCAGCATCCCCCGGGGAGGGGGGGTACGCGAGCAGTACTTC.

This clone was picked up one time. The J gene is TRBJ2-7, the V gene TRBV11-2; possibly TRBD1 for D (6 bases). CDR1 is SGHAT, CDR2 FQNNGV, per germline. Trimming pared 5 bases from V and 2 bases from J, leaving 13 bases between. CDR3 length equals 14 residues. The CDR3 DNA is TGTGCCAGCAGCAGAAACAGGGAGACCTACGAGCAGTACTTC. Its protein product is CASSRNRETYEQYF.

This rearrangement joins TRBV7-8 to TRBJ2-3; 9 nucleotides match TRBD2. V was clipped by 0 bases and J by 4 bases; unmatched bases: 14. The CDR3 runs to 19 residues. Germline assignment: CDR1 SGHVS and CDR2 FQNEAQ. The CDR3 region is CASSLARSLAGGPPDTQYF. CDR3 nucleotide sequence: TGTGCCAGCAGCTTAGCCCGATCTCTTGCGGGAGGGCCCCCAGATACGCAGTATTTT.

V is TRBV6-2 or TRBV6-3 and J is TRBJ1-4; 8 positions match TRBD1. Germline V CDR1 and CDR2: MNHEY, SVGEGT. J lost 3 bases, V lost 6 bases, and 9 bases had no gene match. The CDR3 is 16 residues long. The CDR3 is CASSHLDRVANEKLFF. The CDR3 DNA reads TGTGCCAGCAGCCACCTGGACAGGGTTGCTAATGAAAAACTGTTTTTT.

In this sample, this clone turned up many times. The chain carries TRBV6-4 and TRBJ2-3; 10 nucleotides match TRBD1. With 3 bases clipped from V and 4 bases from J, the junction kept 1 base outside the gene matches. The germline V gene has CDR1 MRHNA and CDR2 SNTAGT. There are 14 residues in the CDR3. CDR3 nucleotides: TGTGCCAGCAGTGAGGGGACAGGGGCAGATACGCAGTATTTT. It specifies CASSEGTGADTQYF.

The CDR3 coding sequence is TGTGCCAGCAGCAGCGGGACAGGGTATTTCTTT. Encoded protein: CASSSGTGYFF. This rearrangement joins TRBV7-9 to TRBJ1-1, with TRBD1 matching 9 bases. CDR1 is SEHNR, CDR2 FQNEAQ, per germline (reference sequence). This CDR3 is 11 amino acids long. V was clipped by 5 bases and J by 13 bases; unmatched bases: 5.

This clone came up once. The V gene is TRBV7-2, the J gene TRBJ2-2; 10 nucleotides align to TRBD2. Germline V gene lookup returns CDR1 SGHTA and CDR2 FQGNSA. The CDR3 length is 15 residues. The junction had 4 bases not matched to a gene; V was cut back by 3 bases and J by 6 bases. CDR3 in amino acids: CASSFSGRSSGELFF. CDR3 nucleotides: TGTGCCAGCAGCTTTAGCGGGAGGAGCTCCGGGGAGCTGTTTTTT.

V gene TRBV12-3 or TRBV12-4 combines with J gene TRBJ1-5, with D perhaps TRBD1 (5 bases). The CDR3 has 13 residues. V lost 3 bases and J lost 9, with 12 bases in between. The CDR3 protein is CASSFTRGGPQHF. DNA for the CDR3: TGTGCCAGCAGTTTTACGAGGGGTGGGCCCCAGCATTTT.

The J gene is TRBJ2-3, the V gene TRBV5-4; no clear D gene. Germline V gene data show CDR1 as SGHNT and CDR2 as YYREEE (reference sequence). The V and J ends lost 2 bases and 1 base respectively, with 14 bases between them. This CDR3 comprises 16 residues. The CDR3 sequence: CASSFSQSQGTDTQYF. The CDR3 DNA reads TGTGCCAGCAGCTTCTCTCAAAGTCAGGGCACAGATACGCAGTATTTT.

The rearrangement links TRBV6-5 to TRBJ1-2; the match to TRBD1 covers 8 bases. CDR3 length: 15 residues. The J segment lost 3 bases and the V segment lost 6 bases, leaving 9 bases of the junction unmatched. Germline CDR1 is MNHEY and CDR2 is SVGAGI. The CDR3 is CASSKQGVVDYGYTF. Here the CDR3 DNA reads TGTGCCAGCAGCAAACAGGGGGTAGTTGACTATGGCTACACCTTC.

In its sample, this clone was seen once. The J gene is TRBJ2-2, the V gene TRBV24-1, with 9 nucleotides matching TRBD1. The CDR3 runs to 17 residues. J gave up 4 bases and V 3 bases, and 8 bases lay outside the gene matches. CDR1 and CDR2 from the germline V gene are KGHDR and SFDVKD. CDR3 coding DNA: TGTGCCACCAGTGATCCCGTACCGGGACAGGGCACCGGGGAGCTGTTTTTT. This codes for CATSDPVPGQGTGELFF.

This chain joins TRBV19 and TRBJ2-4; 8 positions agree with TRBD1. The CDR3 totals 13 residues. Per germline, CDR1 LNHDA and CDR2 SQIVND (reference sequence). J was trimmed by 7 bases and V by 5 bases; bases with no gene match: 4. CDR3 in DNA: TGTGCCAGTAGTGGACAGGGTAGGAACATTCAGTACTTC. This translates into CASSGQGRNIQYF.

The chain is built from TRBV19 and TRBJ2-1; possibly TRBD2 for D (5 bases). The CDR3 runs 15 residues. Germline loops: CDR1 LNHDA, CDR2 SQIVND (reference sequence). Deletions cut 3 bases from V and 7 bases from J, with 16 bases between. CDR3: CASSIGVGIGNEQFF. The CDR3 region has the DNA TGTGCCAGTAGTATCGGGGTTGGGATTGGAAATGAGCAGTTCTTC.